These 3 T cell receptor beta chains were sequenced from one sample in a study of T cells in Graves' hyperthyroidism and ophthalmopathy (dated by TCRdb to about 2019). The receptor library was made with multiplex PCR. The instrument was an Illumina HiSeq 2000. The TCR beta CDR3 regions were amplified from RNA transcripts. The first round of RT-PCR for the TCR CDR3 was performed with the HTBI primer set and the Qiagen OneStep RT-PCR kit. In TCRdb, the public reads were trimmed at Q25 with fastp and aligned with MiXCR, with productive beta chains retained. Merged by CDR3 protein, the rows form single entries marked with the most common genes and DNA. The sample includes about 560,000 distinct CDR3 sequences, with about a sixth observed a single time. The ten largest clones add up to 15% to 20% of the sample. Sequencing was carried out using blood. The receptors shown here come from a woman younger than 30 with Graves' hyperthyroidism.

V usage is TRBV7-2 and J usage is TRBJ2-2; possibly TRBD1 for D (6 bases). CDR1 is SGHTA and CDR2 is FQGNSA in the germline V gene. V lost 6 bases and J lost 4, with 12 bases in between. The CDR3 is 14 residues long. The CDR3 is CASRRVGGTGELFF. CDR3 coding DNA: TGTGCCAGCAGACGAGTAGGGGGCACCGGGGAGCTGTTTTTT.

This clonotype appeared many times. The chain carries TRBV28 and TRBJ2-7; the match to TRBD2 covers 7 bases. Germline V gene sequence: CDR1 MDHEN, CDR2 SYDVKM. The junction had 6 bases not matched to a gene; V was cut back by 1 base and J by 3 bases. This CDR3 has 15 residues. The CDR3 sequence is CASSLYGGSLYEQYF. Here the CDR3 DNA reads TGTGCCAGCAGTTTATACGGCGGGAGCCTCTACGAGCAGTACTTC.

This clonotype showed up many times. CDR3 bases: TGTGCCAGCAGCTTAACAGGGGGCAACACTGAAGCTTTCTTT. It is translated as CASSLTGGNTEAFF. This chain uses TRBV7-9 with TRBJ1-1, with 9 nucleotides matching TRBD1. This CDR3 spans 14 amino acids. The germline CDR1 and CDR2 sequences are SEHNR and FQNEAQ (reference sequence). The V gene end was trimmed by 2 bases and the J gene end by 2 bases; junction bases not matched to a gene: 0.